This T cell receptor (beta chain) was recovered during a study of cytomegalovirus exposure and HLA in healthy donors. It was with 60 Vbeta and 13 Jbeta primers that the PCR ran. Clones were sequenced by immunoSEQ multiplex PCR, and TCRdb holds only the in-frame ones, with some missing. The table shows 150,000 to 200,000 clones, with roughly three quarters occurring only once. The germline CDR1 and CDR2 sequences are SNHLY and FYNNEI. The CDR3 totals 15 residues. V lost 7 bases and J 4 bases, leaving 19 bases between the germline ends. The genes are TRBV2 and TRBJ1-1; no clear D. The sequenced material came from PBMCs. The sequence was obtained from a male donor in good health and CMV-seronegative. Written as DNA, the CDR3 is TGTGCCAGCATCCCGCAGGAGGGATTAGGCACTGAAGCTTTCTTT. Translating it yields CASIPQEGLGTEAFF.